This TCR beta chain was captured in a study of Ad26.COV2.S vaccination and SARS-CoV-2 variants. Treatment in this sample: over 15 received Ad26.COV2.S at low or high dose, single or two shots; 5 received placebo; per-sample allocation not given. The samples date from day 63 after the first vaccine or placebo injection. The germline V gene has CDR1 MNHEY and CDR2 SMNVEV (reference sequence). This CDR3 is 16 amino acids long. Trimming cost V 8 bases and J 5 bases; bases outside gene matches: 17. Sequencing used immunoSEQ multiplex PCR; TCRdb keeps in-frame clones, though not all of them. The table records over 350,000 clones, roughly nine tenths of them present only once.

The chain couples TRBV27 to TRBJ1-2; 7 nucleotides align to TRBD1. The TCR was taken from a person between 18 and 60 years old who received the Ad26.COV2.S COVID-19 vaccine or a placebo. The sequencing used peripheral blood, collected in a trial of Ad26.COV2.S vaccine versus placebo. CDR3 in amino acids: CASRPSQGGFWYGYTF. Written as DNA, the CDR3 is TGTGCCAGCCGACCCAGCCAGGGGGGCTTTTGGTATGGCTACACCTTC.